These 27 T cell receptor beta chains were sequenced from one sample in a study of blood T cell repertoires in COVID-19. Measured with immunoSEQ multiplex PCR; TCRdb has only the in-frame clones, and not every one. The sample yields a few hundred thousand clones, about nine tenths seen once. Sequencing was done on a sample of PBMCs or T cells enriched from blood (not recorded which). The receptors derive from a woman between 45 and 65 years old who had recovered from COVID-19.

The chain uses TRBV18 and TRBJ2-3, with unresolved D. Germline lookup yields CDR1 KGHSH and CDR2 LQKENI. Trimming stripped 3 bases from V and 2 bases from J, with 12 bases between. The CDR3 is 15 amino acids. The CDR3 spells CASSPSQSHTDTQYF. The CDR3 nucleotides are TGTGCCAGCTCACCGTCCCAGTCCCACACAGATACGCAGTATTTT.

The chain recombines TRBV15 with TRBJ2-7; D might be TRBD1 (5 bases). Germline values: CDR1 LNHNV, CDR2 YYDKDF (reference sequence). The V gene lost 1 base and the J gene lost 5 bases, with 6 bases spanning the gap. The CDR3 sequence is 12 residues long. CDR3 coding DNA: TGTGCCACCAGCAGAGTAGGGGACGAGCAGTACTTC. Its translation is CATSRVGDEQYF.

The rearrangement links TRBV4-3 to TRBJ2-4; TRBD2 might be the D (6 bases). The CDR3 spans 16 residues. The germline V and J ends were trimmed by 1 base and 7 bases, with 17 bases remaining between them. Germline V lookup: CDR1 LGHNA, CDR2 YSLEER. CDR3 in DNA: TGCGCCAGCAGCCAAGTACTCACAAGGGCGGGGAACATTCAGTACTTC. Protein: CASSQVLTRAGNIQYF.

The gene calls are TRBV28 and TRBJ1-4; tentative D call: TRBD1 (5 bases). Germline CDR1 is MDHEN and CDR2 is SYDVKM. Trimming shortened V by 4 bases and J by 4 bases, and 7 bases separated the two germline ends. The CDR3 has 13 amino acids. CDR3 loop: CASSSGLNEKLFF. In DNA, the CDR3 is TGTGCCAGCAGTTCGGGACTTAATGAAAAACTGTTTTTT.

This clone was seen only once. The CDR3 loop is CASSRLAGGSTDTQYF. The CDR3, as DNA: TGTGCCAGTAGTCGCCTGGCGGGAGGGAGCACAGATACGCAGTATTTT. The chain combines TRBV19 with TRBJ2-3; 9 nucleotides line up with TRBD2. Germline loops: CDR1 LNHDA, CDR2 SQIVND (reference sequence). The CDR3 is 16 amino acids. The junction had 6 bases not matched to a gene; V was cut back by 5 bases and J by 0 bases.

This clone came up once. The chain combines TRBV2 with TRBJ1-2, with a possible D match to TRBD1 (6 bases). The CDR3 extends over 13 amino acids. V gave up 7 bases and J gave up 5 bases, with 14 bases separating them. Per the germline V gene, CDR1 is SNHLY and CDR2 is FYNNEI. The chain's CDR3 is CASTRDKGYGYTF. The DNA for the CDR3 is TGTGCCAGCACCAGGGACAAGGGGTATGGCTACACCTTC.

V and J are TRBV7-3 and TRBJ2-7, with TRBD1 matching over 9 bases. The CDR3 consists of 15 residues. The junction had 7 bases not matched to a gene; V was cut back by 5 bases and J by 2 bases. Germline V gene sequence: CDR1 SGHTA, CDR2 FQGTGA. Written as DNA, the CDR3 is TGTGCCAGCAGCCCCACCGGGACAGGGCCCTACGAGCAGTACTTC. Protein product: CASSPTGTGPYEQYF.

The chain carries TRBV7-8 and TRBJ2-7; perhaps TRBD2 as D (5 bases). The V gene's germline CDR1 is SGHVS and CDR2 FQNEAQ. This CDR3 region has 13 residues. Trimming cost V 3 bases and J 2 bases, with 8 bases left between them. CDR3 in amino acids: CASSLTGTYEQYF. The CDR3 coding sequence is TGTGCCAGCAGCTTGACGGGGACCTACGAGCAGTACTTC.

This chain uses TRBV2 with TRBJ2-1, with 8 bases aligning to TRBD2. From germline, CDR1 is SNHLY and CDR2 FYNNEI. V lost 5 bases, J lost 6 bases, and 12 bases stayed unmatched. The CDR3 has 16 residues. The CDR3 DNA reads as TGTGCCAGCAGTCCGATAAGGGGACTAGTCACCAATGAGCAGTTCTTC. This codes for CASSPIRGLVTNEQFF.

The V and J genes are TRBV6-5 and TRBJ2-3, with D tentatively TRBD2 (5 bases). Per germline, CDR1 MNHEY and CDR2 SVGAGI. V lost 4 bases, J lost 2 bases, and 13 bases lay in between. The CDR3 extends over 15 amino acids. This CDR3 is CASSFLGANTDTQYF. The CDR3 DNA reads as TGTGCCAGCAGTTTCCTGGGAGCGAACACAGATACGCAGTATTTT.

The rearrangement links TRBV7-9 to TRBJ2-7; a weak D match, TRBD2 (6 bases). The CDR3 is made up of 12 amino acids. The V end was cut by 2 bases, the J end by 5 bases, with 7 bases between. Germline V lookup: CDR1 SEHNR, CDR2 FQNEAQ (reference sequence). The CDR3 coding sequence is TGTGCCAGCAGCTTATCGGGGGACGAGCAGTACTTC. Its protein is CASSLSGDEQYF.

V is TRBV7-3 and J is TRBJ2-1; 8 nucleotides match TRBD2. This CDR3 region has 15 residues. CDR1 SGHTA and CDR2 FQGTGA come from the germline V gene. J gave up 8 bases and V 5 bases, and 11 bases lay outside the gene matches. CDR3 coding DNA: TGTGCCAGCAGCCGATCGGGCGGGAGGTCCGATGAGCAGTTCTTC. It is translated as CASSRSGGRSDEQFF.

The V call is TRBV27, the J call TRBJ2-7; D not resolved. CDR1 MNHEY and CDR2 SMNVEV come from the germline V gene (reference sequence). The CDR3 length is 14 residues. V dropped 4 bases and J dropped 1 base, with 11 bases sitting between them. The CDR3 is CASSSATGSYEQYF. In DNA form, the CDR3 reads TGTGCCAGCAGTTCCGCCACTGGTTCCTACGAGCAGTACTTC.

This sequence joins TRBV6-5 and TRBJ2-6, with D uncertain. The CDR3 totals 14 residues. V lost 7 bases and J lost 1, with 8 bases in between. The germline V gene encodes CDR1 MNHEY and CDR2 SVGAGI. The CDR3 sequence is CASKTPSGANVLTF. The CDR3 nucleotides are TGTGCCAGCAAGACACCATCTGGGGCCAACGTCCTGACTTTC.

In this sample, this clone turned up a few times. CDR3 amino acids: CASSLPRDRVTEAFF. The CDR3 DNA reads as TGTGCCAGCAGTCTCCCCAGGGACAGGGTCACTGAAGCTTTCTTT. This rearrangement joins TRBV28 to TRBJ1-1, with 9 nucleotides matching TRBD1. V dropped 5 bases and J dropped 4; count of bases not matched to a gene: 8. The CDR3 sequence is 15 residues long. The germline V gene has CDR1 MDHEN and CDR2 SYDVKM.

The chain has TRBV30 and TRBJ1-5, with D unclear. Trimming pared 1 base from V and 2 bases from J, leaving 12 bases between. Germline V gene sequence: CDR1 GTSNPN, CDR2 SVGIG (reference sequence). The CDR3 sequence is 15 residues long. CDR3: CAWSAWGVGNQPQHF. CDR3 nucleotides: TGTGCCTGGAGTGCGTGGGGAGTGGGCAATCAGCCCCAGCATTTT. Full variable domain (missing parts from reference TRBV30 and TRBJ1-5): SQTIHQWPATLVQPVGSPLSLECTVEGTSNPNLYWYRQAAGRGLQLLFYSVGIGQISSEVPQNLSASRPQDRQFILSSKKLLLSDSGFYLCAWSAWGVGNQPQHFGDGTRLSIL.

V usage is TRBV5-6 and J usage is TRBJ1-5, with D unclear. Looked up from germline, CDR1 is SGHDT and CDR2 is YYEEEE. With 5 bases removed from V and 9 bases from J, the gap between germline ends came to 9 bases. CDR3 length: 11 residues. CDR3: CASRRPAPQHF. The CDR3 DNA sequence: TGTGCCAGCAGGAGGCCTGCGCCCCAGCATTTT.

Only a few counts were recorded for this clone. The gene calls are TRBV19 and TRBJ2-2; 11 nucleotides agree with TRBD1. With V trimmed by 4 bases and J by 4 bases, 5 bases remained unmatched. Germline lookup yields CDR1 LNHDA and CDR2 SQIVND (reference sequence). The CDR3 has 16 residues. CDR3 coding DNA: TGTGCCAGTAGTACCTGGGACAGGGGGACCACCGGGGAGCTGTTTTTT. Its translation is CASSTWDRGTTGELFF.

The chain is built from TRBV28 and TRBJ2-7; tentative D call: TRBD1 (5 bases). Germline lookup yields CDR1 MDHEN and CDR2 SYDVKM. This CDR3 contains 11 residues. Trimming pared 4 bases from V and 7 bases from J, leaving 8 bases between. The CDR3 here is CASSWTSEQYF. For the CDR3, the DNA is TGTGCCAGCAGTTGGACATCGGAGCAGTACTTC.

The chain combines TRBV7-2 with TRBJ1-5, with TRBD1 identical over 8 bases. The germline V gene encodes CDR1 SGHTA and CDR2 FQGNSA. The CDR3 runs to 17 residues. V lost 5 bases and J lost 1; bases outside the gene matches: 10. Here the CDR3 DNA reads TGTGCCAGCAGCCAAACGGACAGGGTGAGCAGCAATCAGCCCCAGCATTTT. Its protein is CASSQTDRVSSNQPQHF.

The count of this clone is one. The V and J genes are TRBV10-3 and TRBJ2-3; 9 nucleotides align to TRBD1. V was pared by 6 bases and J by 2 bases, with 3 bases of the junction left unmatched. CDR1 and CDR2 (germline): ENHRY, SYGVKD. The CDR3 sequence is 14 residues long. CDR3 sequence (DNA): TGTGCCATCAGCGGACAGGGGTACACAGATACGCAGTATTTT. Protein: CAISGQGYTDTQYF.

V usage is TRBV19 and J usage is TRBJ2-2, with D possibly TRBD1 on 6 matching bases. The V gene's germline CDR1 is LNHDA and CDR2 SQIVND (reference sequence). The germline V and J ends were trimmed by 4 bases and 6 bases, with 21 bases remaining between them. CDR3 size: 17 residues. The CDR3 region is CASSTGAGQLGPGELFF. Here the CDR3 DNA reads TGTGCCAGTAGTACCGGCGCCGGACAGTTAGGCCCCGGGGAGCTGTTTTTT.

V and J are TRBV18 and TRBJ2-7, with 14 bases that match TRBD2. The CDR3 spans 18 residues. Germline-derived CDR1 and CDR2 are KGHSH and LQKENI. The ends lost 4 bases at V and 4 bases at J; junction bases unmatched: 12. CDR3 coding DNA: TGTGCCAGCTCACGCACCTCCGGGACTAGCGGGAGTTTTTACGAGCAGTACTTC. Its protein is CASSRTSGTSGSFYEQYF.

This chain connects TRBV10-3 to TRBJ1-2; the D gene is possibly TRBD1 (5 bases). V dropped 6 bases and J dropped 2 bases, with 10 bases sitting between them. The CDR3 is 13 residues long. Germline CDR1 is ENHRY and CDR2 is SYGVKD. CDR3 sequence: CAISVDKNYGYTF. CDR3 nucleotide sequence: TGTGCCATCAGCGTGGACAAGAACTATGGCTACACCTTC.

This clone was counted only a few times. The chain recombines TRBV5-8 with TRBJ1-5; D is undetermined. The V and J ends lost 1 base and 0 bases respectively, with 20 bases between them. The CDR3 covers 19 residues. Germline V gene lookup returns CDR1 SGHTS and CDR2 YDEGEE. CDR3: CASSLRAGVGVNSNQPQHF. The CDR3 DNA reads TGTGCCAGCAGCTTGAGGGCAGGCGTCGGGGTGAATAGCAATCAGCCCCAGCATTTT.

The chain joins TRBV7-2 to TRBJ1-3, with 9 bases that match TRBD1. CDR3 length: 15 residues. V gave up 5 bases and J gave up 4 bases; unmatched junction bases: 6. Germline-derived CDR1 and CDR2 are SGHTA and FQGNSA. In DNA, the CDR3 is TGTGCCAGCAGCGTACAGGGGGCCGGGGGAAACACCATATATTTT. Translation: CASSVQGAGGNTIYF.

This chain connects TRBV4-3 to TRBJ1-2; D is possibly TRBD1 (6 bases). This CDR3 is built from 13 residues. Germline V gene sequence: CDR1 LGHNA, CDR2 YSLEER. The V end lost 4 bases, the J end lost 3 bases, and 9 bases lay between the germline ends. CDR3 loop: CASSRGQDYGYTF. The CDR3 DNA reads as TGCGCCAGCAGCCGGGGACAAGACTATGGCTACACCTTC.